Following are 27 T cell receptor beta chains from one sample sequenced in a study of blood T cell repertoires in COVID-19 (dated by TCRdb to the early 2020s). The protocol used for the library was the immunoSEQ multiplex PCR assay. In its TCRdb copy, this immuneACCESS table keeps in-frame sequences only and misses some clones. Where compared with another copy, unresolved V genes explain less than half of these, and the others have no known cause. This sample is represented by 200,000 to 250,000 clones; 80% to 90% of them were singletons. 1.4% of the sample is in the top ten clones. Sequenced material: peripheral blood. The source of these receptors is a woman aged 40-49 years who had recovered from COVID-19.

The chain links TRBV20-1 to TRBJ1-2; D is unclear. The CDR3 contains 14 residues. V lost 3 bases and J 8 bases, leaving 19 bases between the germline ends. CDR1 is DFQATT, CDR2 SNEGSKA, per germline (reference sequence). The CDR3 region has the DNA TGCAGTGCTAGTCCCGGGAATTACCCGGGAGGCTACACCTTC. Translated: CSASPGNYPGGYTF.

This rearrangement joins TRBV5-1 to TRBJ2-2; the D gene is possibly TRBD1 (5 bases). The CDR3 spans 17 residues. The germline gives CDR1 SGHRS, CDR2 YFSETQ. V gave up 2 bases and J gave up 2 bases, with 16 bases separating them. In DNA, the CDR3 is TGCGCCAGCAGCTTTGTAAGGTTGACAGCTAACACCGGGGAGCTGTTTTTT. Its translation: CASSFVRLTANTGELFF.

The chain recombines TRBV9 with TRBJ2-7; 8 bases line up with TRBD1. Germline CDR1 reads SGDLS; CDR2 reads YYNGEE. Trimming took 0 bases from V and 5 from J; bases not matched to a gene: 7. The CDR3 sequence is 15 residues long. The CDR3 DNA reads TGTGCCAGCAGCGTAGAGCCAGGGGGCTTCAACGAGCAGTACTTC. Its translation: CASSVEPGGFNEQYF.

This chain uses TRBV2 with TRBJ1-3; D gene ambiguous. CDR1 is SNHLY, CDR2 FYNNEI, per germline. There are 13 residues in the CDR3. The germline V and J ends were trimmed by 2 bases and 1 base, with 3 bases remaining between them. Here the CDR3 DNA reads TGTGCCAGCAGTGAACGGTCTGGAAACACCATATATTTT. It is translated as CASSERSGNTIYF.

The genes are TRBV5-4 and TRBJ2-7, with 13 nucleotides matching TRBD2. V shed 4 bases, J shed 0 bases, and the junction held 7 bases outside the gene matches. This CDR3 region has 17 residues. Germline V gene data show CDR1 as SGHNT and CDR2 as YYREEE (reference sequence). The CDR3 spells CASSVTSGGLHSYEQYF. The CDR3 nucleotides read TGTGCCAGCAGCGTGACTAGCGGGGGGTTACACTCCTACGAGCAGTACTTC. Complete variable domain (other parts from reference TRBV5-4 and TRBJ2-7): ETGVTQSPTHLIKTRGQQVTLRCSSQSGHNTVSWYQQALGQGPQFIFQYYREEENGRGNFPPRFSGLQFPNYSSELNVNALELDDSALYLCASSVTSGGLHSYEQYFGPGTRLTVT.

This clone occurred once. This sequence joins TRBV6-4 and TRBJ1-2; D is perhaps TRBD1 (5 bases). Germline values: CDR1 MRHNA, CDR2 SNTAGT. The V end lost 7 bases, the J end lost 2 bases, and 8 bases lay between the germline ends. This CDR3 is 12 amino acids long. The CDR3 protein is CASTDRNYGYTF. The CDR3 DNA reads TGTGCCAGCACCGACAGAAACTATGGCTACACCTTC.

As DNA, the CDR3 is TGTGCCAGCAGTTACGACTCCACAGATACGCAGTATTTT. This encodes CASSYDSTDTQYF. The chain recombines TRBV12-3 or TRBV12-4 with TRBJ2-3; no reliable D call. V dropped 4 bases and J dropped 2 bases, with 7 bases sitting between them. The CDR3 covers 13 residues.

The V and J genes are TRBV5-1 and TRBJ1-1; D perhaps matches TRBD1 (5 bases). CDR1 is SGHRS and CDR2 is YFSETQ in the germline V gene. This CDR3 region has 15 residues. V lost 3 bases, J lost 1 base, and 13 bases lay in between. Here the CDR3 reads CASSSATAENTEAFF. CDR3 sequence (DNA): TGCGCCAGCAGCTCAGCGACAGCCGAGAACACTGAAGCTTTCTTT. Using reference TRBV5-1 and TRBJ1-1 for the parts outside the CDR3, the full variable domain is KAGVTQTPRYLIKTRGQQVTLSCSPISGHRSVSWYQQTPGQGLQFLFEYFSETQRNKGNFPGRFSGRQFSNSRSEMNVSTLELGDSALYLCASSSATAENTEAFFGQGTRLTVV.

The gene calls are TRBV11-2 and TRBJ1-6; 7 bases align to TRBD1. Germline lookup yields CDR1 SGHAT and CDR2 FQNNGV. The CDR3 sequence is 14 residues long. J gave up 8 bases and V 4 bases, and 5 bases lay outside the gene matches. CDR3 protein: CASSSRQGDSPLHF. Here the CDR3 DNA reads TGTGCCAGCAGCTCCAGACAGGGTGATTCACCCCTCCACTTT.

The chain is built from TRBV19 and TRBJ1-2, with D possibly being TRBD1 (5 bases). CDR3 length: 15 amino acids. Trimming shortened V by 0 bases and J by 8 bases, and 16 bases separated the two germline ends. Germline assignment: CDR1 LNHDA and CDR2 SQIVND (reference sequence). The chain's CDR3 is CASSIEGSAGQGYTF. The DNA for the CDR3 is TGTGCCAGTAGTATAGAGGGTTCGGCAGGGCAAGGCTACACCTTC.

The V gene is TRBV5-1, the J gene TRBJ1-2; D unclear. This CDR3 has 13 amino acids. V was trimmed by 4 bases and J by 8 bases, leaving 15 bases between them. CDR1 is SGHRS, CDR2 YFSETQ, per germline. CDR3 loop: CASSPQISRGYTF. DNA for the CDR3: TGCGCCAGCAGCCCCCAAATTTCCCGGGGCTACACCTTC.

The rearrangement links TRBV27 to TRBJ2-1, with 9 bases that match TRBD1. J lost 8 bases, V lost 2 bases, and 16 bases had no gene match. CDR3 length: 18 amino acids. Germline V CDR1 and CDR2: MNHEY, SMNVEV (reference sequence). The CDR3 loop reads CASSLLSGTGNPGDEQFF. In nucleotides, the CDR3 is TGTGCCAGCAGTTTACTGTCCGGGACAGGGAATCCGGGCGATGAGCAGTTCTTC.

This chain uses TRBV28 with TRBJ2-2; 8 nucleotides line up with TRBD2. The CDR3 covers 16 residues. The germline gives CDR1 MDHEN, CDR2 SYDVKM. With 3 bases clipped from V and 0 bases from J, the junction kept 3 bases outside the gene matches. The CDR3 reads CASSLFSGTNTGELFF. The CDR3, as DNA: TGTGCCAGCAGTTTGTTTAGCGGGACGAACACCGGGGAGCTGTTTTTT.

This clone has a single count. The chain has TRBV7-2 and TRBJ1-5; D is unclear. Trimming cost V 1 base and J 6 bases, with 7 bases left between them. The CDR3 runs 13 residues. Germline loops: CDR1 SGHTA, CDR2 FQGNSA. The CDR3 spells CASSLDIFQPQHF. CDR3 sequence (DNA): TGTGCCAGCAGCTTAGACATTTTTCAGCCCCAGCATTTT.

This chain uses TRBV7-2 with TRBJ2-1, with TRBD1 matching over 7 bases. Germline CDR1 is SGHTA and CDR2 is FQGNSA. This CDR3 region has 14 residues. The trim removed 5 bases at V and 4 bases at J, leaving 5 bases unmatched. The CDR3 sequence is CASSHRDSYNEQFF. As DNA, the CDR3 is TGTGCCAGCAGCCACCGGGACAGTTACAATGAGCAGTTCTTC.

V usage is TRBV19 and J usage is TRBJ2-7, with TRBD2 as a possible D gene (6 bases). The V gene lost 11 bases and the J gene lost 1 base, with 12 bases spanning the gap. The CDR3 contains 12 residues. Germline V gives CDR1 LNHDA, CDR2 SQIVND (reference sequence). The CDR3 nucleotides are TGTGCCGTAGGTAGCGGTTCCTACGAGCAGTACTTC. The encoded protein is CAVGSGSYEQYF. The complete variable domain, with remaining parts taken from reference TRBV19 and TRBJ2-7, reads DGGITQSPKYLFRKEGQNVTLSCEQNLNHDAMYWYRQDPGQGLRLIYYSQIVNDFQKGDIAEGYSVSREKKESFPLTVTSAQKNPTAFYLCAVGSGSYEQYFGPGTRLTVT.

V usage is TRBV10-3 and J usage is TRBJ2-7; no clear D. Trimming cost V 0 bases and J 5 bases, with 5 bases left between them. The CDR3 totals 12 residues. In germline, CDR1 is ENHRY, CDR2 SYGVKD. CDR3 loop: CAISESYNEQYF. As DNA, the CDR3 is TGTGCCATCAGTGAGTCATATAACGAGCAGTACTTC.

CDR3 amino acids: CASSEGLAVLTDTQYF. CDR3 sequence (DNA): TGTGCCAGCAGCGAAGGACTAGCGGTACTCACAGATACGCAGTATTTT. The chain couples TRBV5-6 to TRBJ2-3; 10 bases are shared with TRBD2. Germline V CDR1 and CDR2: SGHDT, YYEEEE. This CDR3 region has 16 residues. V trimming: 4 bases; J trimming: 2 bases; junction bases outside the gene matches: 7.

This chain joins TRBV25-1 and TRBJ2-3, with 7 bases lining up with TRBD1. V shed 2 bases and J 0 bases; nucleotides not matched to a gene: 2. CDR3 length equals 15 residues. Germline CDR1 reads MGHDK; CDR2 reads SYGVNS. CDR3 nucleotides: TGTGCCAGCAGTGAAGAGGGGGCTAGCACAGATACGCAGTATTTT. It is translated as CASSEEGASTDTQYF. The full variable domain, its missing parts supplied by reference TRBV25-1 and TRBJ2-3, is EADIYQTPRYLVIGTGKKITLECSQTMGHDKMYWYQQDPGMELHLIHYSYGVNSTEKGDLSSESTVSRIRTEHFPLTLESARPSHTSQYLCASSEEGASTDTQYFGPGTRLTVL.

V gene TRBV15 combines with J gene TRBJ1-2; TRBD1 aligns across 11 bases. The CDR3 contains 16 residues. Germline loops: CDR1 LNHNV, CDR2 YYDKDF (reference sequence). The V segment lost 0 bases and the J segment 7 bases; nucleotides outside the gene matches: 7. CDR3 region: CATSRDHGGTGGGYTF. The CDR3 nucleotides are TGTGCCACCAGCAGAGATCATGGGGGGACAGGGGGTGGCTACACCTTC.

V gene TRBV7-2 combines with J gene TRBJ1-2; no definite D call. The CDR3 has 12 amino acids. Trimming removed 4 bases at V and 8 bases at J, with 11 bases between. The germline CDR1 and CDR2 sequences are SGHTA and FQGNSA. The CDR3 sequence is CASSSPGLGYTF. CDR3 nucleotides: TGTGCCAGCAGCTCGCCCGGACTCGGCTACACCTTC.

The chain recombines TRBV5-3 with TRBJ1-3; 7 nucleotides align to TRBD1. TRBV5-3 is annotated as an ORF whose role is uncertain. V lost 5 bases, J lost 0 bases, and 32 bases stayed unmatched. The CDR3 extends over 24 amino acids. The CDR3 protein is CARRGTEFQSRTCLRRNSGNTIYF. CDR3 bases: TGTGCCAGAAGGGGGACAGAATTTCAATCAAGGACTTGTCTTCGACGAAACTCTGGAAACACCATATATTTT.

Note on this clone: In the same sample, other DNA sequences code for this CDR3. V gene TRBV12-3 or TRBV12-4 combines with J gene TRBJ1-6, with D unclear. Trimming shortened V by 5 bases and J by 7 bases, and 9 bases separated the two germline ends. The CDR3 runs to 13 residues. The CDR3: CASSLTSNSPLHF. CDR3 in DNA: TGTGCCAGCAGTCTGACAAGCAATTCACCCCTCCACTTT.

The rearrangement joins TRBV30 to TRBJ1-6; the D is unclear. Germline CDR1 GTSNPN, CDR2 SVGIG (reference sequence). The CDR3 loop spans 13 amino acids. V lost 5 bases to trimming and J lost 3 bases, with 8 bases between them. DNA of the CDR3: TGTGCCTGGCGGGGTTTCTATAATTCACCCCTCCACTTT. As protein: CAWRGFYNSPLHF.

The V gene is TRBV12-3 or TRBV12-4, the J gene TRBJ1-1; D gene unclear. V was pared by 3 bases and J by 11 bases, with 13 bases between. This CDR3 comprises 12 residues. CDR3 protein: CASSFSTSWAFF. In DNA form, the CDR3 reads TGTGCCAGCAGTTTTAGCACATCATGGGCTTTCTTT.

This rearrangement joins TRBV11-3 to TRBJ2-1; D not certain. The CDR3 is made up of 17 amino acids. The germline V gene encodes CDR1 SGHNT and CDR2 YENEEA. The V and J ends lost 5 bases and 0 bases respectively, with 17 bases between them. The CDR3 nucleotides are TGTGCCAGCAGCCAGGCCCTGGCTACGAGCTCCTACAATGAGCAGTTCTTC. Its protein product is CASSQALATSSYNEQFF.

V gene TRBV29-1 combines with J gene TRBJ2-1; 11 bases agree with TRBD1. V shed 7 bases and J 8 bases; nucleotides not matched to a gene: 10. This CDR3 has 14 amino acids. Germline CDR1 and CDR2: SQVTM and ANQGSEA. For the CDR3, the DNA is TGCAGCGGGGGCGGACAGGGGGCGTTTGATGAGCAGTTCTTC. The encoded protein is CSGGGQGAFDEQFF.